The entry below describes one T cell receptor (beta chain). Its specificity is unknown. This specimen comes from a study of shared clonotypes between healthy human individuals. Overall study context: Each donor's CD8 memory used one plate, CD8 naive two, each CD4 subset three. Findings and limits, study-wide: When naive CD4 clonotypes were compared across a few donors, approximately 4.9% were shared.

From germline, CDR1 is LGHNT and CDR2 FRNRAP. CDR3 length equals 14 residues. Between the trimmed V and J ends, which lost 7 bases and 4 bases, there was a span of 14 bases. At the deep level, the assay was run. An approximately 200 ng quantity of DNA, around 30,000 T cell genomes, went into the sorted-subset replicate PCRs. Measured with immunoSEQ multiplex PCR; TCRdb has only the in-frame clones, and not every one. Of fewer than 2.5 million clones in the sample, 93% are singletons; the top ten hold 0.35% to 0.45%. The gene calls are TRBV12-5 and TRBJ2-1; possibly TRBD2 for D (6 bases). Sequencing input: naive CD4+ T cells from PBMCs. Subset described: CD45RA+ positively selected. The receptor comes from a man younger than 35 in good health. Some clones in this sample may be carry-over from other donors' samples. CDR3 in amino acids: CASALGGLYNEQFF. The CDR3 DNA sequence: TGTGCTAGTGCCCTCGGAGGGTTATACAATGAGCAGTTCTTC.